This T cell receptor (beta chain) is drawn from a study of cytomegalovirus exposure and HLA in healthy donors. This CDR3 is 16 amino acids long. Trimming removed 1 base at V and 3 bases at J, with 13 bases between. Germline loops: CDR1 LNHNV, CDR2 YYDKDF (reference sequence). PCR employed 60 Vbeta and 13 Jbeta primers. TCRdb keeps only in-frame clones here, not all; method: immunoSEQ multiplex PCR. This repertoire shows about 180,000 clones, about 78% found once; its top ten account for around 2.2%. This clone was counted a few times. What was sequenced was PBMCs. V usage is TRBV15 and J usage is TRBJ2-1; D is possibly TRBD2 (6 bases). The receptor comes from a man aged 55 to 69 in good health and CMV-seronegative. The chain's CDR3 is CATSRGWRAGYNEQFF. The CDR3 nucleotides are TGTGCCACCAGCAGAGGCTGGAGGGCCGGCTACAATGAGCAGTTCTTC.